One and the same sample provided the 11 T cell receptor beta chains below, sequenced in a study of metastatic and nonmetastatic thyroid tumors. TCRdb re-called the PCR reads via MiXCR. The table includes more than 85,000 clones, roughly 8.6% detected once. No treatment had been given to any patient before thyroid surgery. The sample consisted of blood. The receptors were gathered from a female donor with papillary thyroid cancer or a benign thyroid nodule (not recorded which). Some clones in this sample may be carry-over from other donors' samples.

This clone was counted at least ten times. The V gene is TRBV6-1, the J gene TRBJ2-3, with 7 bases matching TRBD1. The CDR3 has 15 amino acids. The V gene's germline CDR1 is MNHNS and CDR2 SASEGT. V was pared by 7 bases and J by 3 bases, with 10 bases of the junction left unmatched. CDR3 in DNA: TGTGCCAGCAACCGAGCAGGGGGTCGAACAGATACGCAGTATTTT. It codes for CASNRAGGRTDTQYF.

This clone was observed a handful of times. A much larger clone sits a single nucleotide away, making a read error possible. The rearrangement joins TRBV2 to TRBJ2-5, with D uncertain. V was pared by 7 bases and J by 4 bases, with 4 bases between. The germline gives CDR1 SNHLY, CDR2 FYNNEI. This CDR3 region has 10 residues. The CDR3 DNA is TGTGCCAGCATGGGAGAGACCCAGTACTTC. Protein sequence: CASMGETQYF.

The rearrangement links TRBV28 to TRBJ1-3; unclear D gene. Per germline, CDR1 MDHEN and CDR2 SYDVKM. The CDR3 has 14 amino acids. The V end was cut by 5 bases, the J end by 2 bases, with 10 bases between. CDR3 residues: CASSTLKAGNTIYF. As DNA, the CDR3 is TGTGCCAGCAGTACACTAAAGGCTGGAAACACCATATATTTT.

This clone was recorded many times. V is TRBV19 and J is TRBJ2-5; 7 positions agree with TRBD2. The V gene's germline CDR1 is LNHDA and CDR2 SQIVND (reference sequence). The CDR3 has 14 amino acids. After removal of 4 bases from V and 1 base from J, the junction contained 3 bases not matched to a gene. This chain's CDR3 is CASSKGGRQETQYF. In DNA, the CDR3 is TGTGCCAGTAGTAAGGGAGGGCGCCAAGAGACCCAGTACTTC.

This clone was found many times. The J gene is TRBJ1-1, the V gene TRBV18; D gene ambiguous. The CDR3 consists of 15 residues. V was cut by 2 bases and J by 0 bases, with 10 bases left in between. Germline loops: CDR1 KGHSH, CDR2 LQKENI. This CDR3 is CASSPGRGMNTEAFF. CDR3 DNA sequence: TGTGCCAGCTCACCAGGGCGCGGTATGAACACTGAAGCTTTCTTT.

This clone was counted at least ten times. This sequence joins TRBV10-3 and TRBJ2-5; 11 bases match TRBD2. After removal of 2 bases from V and 5 bases from J, the junction contained 4 bases not matched to a gene. The CDR3 length is 15 residues. Germline lookup yields CDR1 ENHRY and CDR2 SYGVKD. For the CDR3, the DNA is TGTGCCATCAGTGAGGCTAGCGGGGGGCGGGAGACCCAGTACTTC. Translating gives CAISEASGGRETQYF.

This clone was detected many times. The chain recombines TRBV5-1 with TRBJ2-1; TRBD2 matches 9 bases. The ends lost 6 bases at V and 8 bases at J; junction bases unmatched: 9. Germline assignment: CDR1 SGHRS and CDR2 YFSETQ. The CDR3 sequence is 14 residues long. CDR3 amino acids: CASTGVAGAHEQFF. Written as DNA, the CDR3 is TGCGCCAGCACGGGCGTAGCGGGGGCCCATGAGCAGTTCTTC.

At least ten counts were recorded for this clone. The rearrangement joins TRBV5-1 to TRBJ1-1; possibly TRBD1 for D (6 bases). The CDR3 consists of 14 residues. Trimming cost V 4 bases and J 2 bases, with 12 bases left between them. CDR1 SGHRS and CDR2 YFSETQ come from the germline V gene. The CDR3 loop reads CASSRLDSNTEAFF. The CDR3 DNA is TGCGCCAGCAGCAGACTGGACAGTAACACTGAAGCTTTCTTT.

This clone was found many times. The CDR3 region is CASSPGRDYGYTF. The DNA for the CDR3 is TGCGCCAGCAGTCCGGGCAGGGACTATGGCTACACCTTC. The rearrangement joins TRBV5-1 to TRBJ1-2; perhaps TRBD1 as D (5 bases). From germline, CDR1 is SGHRS and CDR2 YFSETQ. CDR3 length: 13 residues. V was cut by 5 bases and J by 3 bases, with 11 bases left in between.

This clone was seen at least ten times. CDR3 sequence: CASKKAGGSSYEQYF. The CDR3, as DNA: TGTGCCAGCAAAAAAGCGGGGGGAAGCTCCTACGAGCAGTACTTC. V is TRBV5-4 and J is TRBJ2-7; 9 nucleotides match TRBD2. CDR1 and CDR2 from the germline V gene are SGHNT and YYREEE (reference sequence). V was clipped by 6 bases and J by 0 bases; unmatched bases: 7. The CDR3 is 15 residues long. Complete variable domain (other parts from reference TRBV5-4 and TRBJ2-7): ETGVTQSPTHLIKTRGQQVTLRCSSQSGHNTVSWYQQALGQGPQFIFQYYREEENGRGNFPPRFSGLQFPNYSSELNVNALELDDSALYLCASKKAGGSSYEQYFGPGTRLTVT.

The chain carries TRBV11-2 and TRBJ2-5; no reliable D call. V was trimmed by 5 bases and J by 5 bases, leaving 9 bases between them. CDR3 size: 12 residues. Germline-derived CDR1 and CDR2 are SGHAT and FQNNGV. The CDR3 DNA follows: TGTGCCAGCAGCCTCGCGGTTGAGACCCAGTACTTC. It codes for CASSLAVETQYF.